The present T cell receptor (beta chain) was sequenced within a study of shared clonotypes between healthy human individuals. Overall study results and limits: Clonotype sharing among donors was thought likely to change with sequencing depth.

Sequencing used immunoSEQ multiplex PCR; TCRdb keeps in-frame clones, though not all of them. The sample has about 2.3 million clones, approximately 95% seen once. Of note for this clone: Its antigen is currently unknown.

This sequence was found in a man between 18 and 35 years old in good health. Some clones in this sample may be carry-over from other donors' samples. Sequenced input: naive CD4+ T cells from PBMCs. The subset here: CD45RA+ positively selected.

The CDR3: CASSQALTGETQYF. CDR3 nucleotides: TGCGCCAGCAGCCAAGCCCTGACGGGAGAGACCCAGTACTTC. The V gene is TRBV4-1, the J gene TRBJ2-5, with D uncertain. Germline lookup yields CDR1 MGHRA and CDR2 YSYEKL. The CDR3 has 14 residues. V dropped 1 base and J dropped 4 bases, with 10 bases sitting between them.